Listed below are T cell receptor beta chains from one sample, sequenced in a study of blood T cell repertoires in COVID-19. TCRdb keeps only in-frame clones here, not all; method: immunoSEQ multiplex PCR. The sample has about 160,000 clones; roughly 80% are singletons. The sequenced material came from peripheral blood. The receptor set was obtained from a man in his 60s with acute or convalescent COVID-19. Both conserved end residues are part of each CDR3. The order of the fields is J gene, V gene, D gene, clone size, CDR3 DNA, CDR3 protein. The D gene is left open where the match is weak. Only some rows state a clone size, as once, few, many or a class for expanded clones.

j_gene: TRBJ2-1; v_gene: TRBV7-2; d_gene: TRBD2; abundance: NA; CDR3nt: TGTGCCAGCAGCTTAGCGGCGACTAGCGGGGGCCTCTACAATGAGCAGTTCTTC; CDR3aa: CASSLAATSGGLYNEQFF
j_gene: TRBJ1-1; v_gene: TRBV19; d_gene: NA; abundance: NA; CDR3nt: TGTGCCAGTAGATCCGGACTTACTGAAGCTTTCTTT; CDR3aa: CASRSGLTEAFF
j_gene: TRBJ1-1; v_gene: TRBV4-3; d_gene: NA; abundance: NA; CDR3nt: TGCGCCAGCAGCCCCGGACTCTTGAACACTGAAGCTTTCTTT; CDR3aa: CASSPGLLNTEAFF
j_gene: TRBJ1-5; v_gene: TRBV6-2/TRBV6-3; d_gene: TRBD1; abundance: NA; CDR3nt: TGTGCCAGCAGCTGGACAGGGGATGGGGGTCAGCCCCAGCATTTT; CDR3aa: CASSWTGDGGQPQHF
j_gene: TRBJ2-7; v_gene: TRBV7-9; d_gene: NA; abundance: hyperexpanded; CDR3nt: TGTGCCAGCAGCTCAGGGGACGGATCCTACGAGCAGTACTTC; CDR3aa: CASSSGDGSYEQYF
j_gene: TRBJ2-7; v_gene: TRBV24-1; d_gene: NA; abundance: NA; CDR3nt: TGTGCCACCAGTGACCCCGGGACAACCCCCTACGAGCAGTACTTC; CDR3aa: CATSDPGTTPYEQYF
j_gene: TRBJ1-2; v_gene: TRBV27; d_gene: NA; abundance: NA; CDR3nt: TGTGCCAGCAGTTTTTCGCGAGACTATGGCTACACCTTC; CDR3aa: CASSFSRDYGYTF
j_gene: TRBJ1-2; v_gene: TRBV12-3/TRBV12-4; d_gene: NA; abundance: NA; CDR3nt: TGTGCCAGCAGTTTTCAGACAGGTGGCTACACCTTC; CDR3aa: CASSFQTGGYTF
j_gene: TRBJ1-4; v_gene: TRBV5-1; d_gene: TRBD1; abundance: once; CDR3nt: TGCGCCAGCAGCCCCAGGGGGGTTGCTAATGAAAAACTGTTTTTT; CDR3aa: CASSPRGVANEKLFF
j_gene: TRBJ2-1; v_gene: TRBV6-2/TRBV6-3; d_gene: TRBD2; abundance: few; CDR3nt: TGTGCCAGCAGTTACTTAACTGGACTAGCGGGGACGAGCTCCTACAATGAGCAGTTCTTC; CDR3aa: CASSYLTGLAGTSSYNEQFF
j_gene: TRBJ1-6; v_gene: TRBV15; d_gene: NA; abundance: NA; CDR3nt: TGTGCCACCTCCGACAGTAATAATTCACCCCTCCACTTT; CDR3aa: CATSDSNNSPLHF
j_gene: TRBJ2-1; v_gene: TRBV19; d_gene: TRBD1; abundance: NA; CDR3nt: TGTGCCAGTAGTCTACAGGGGCTTTACTCCTACAATGAGCAGTTCTTC; CDR3aa: CASSLQGLYSYNEQFF
j_gene: TRBJ2-2; v_gene: TRBV21-1; d_gene: NA; abundance: NA; CDR3nt: TGTGCCAGCAGCAAAACCCCAGGGGAATACACCGGGGAGCTGTTTTTT; CDR3aa: CASSKTPGEYTGELFF
j_gene: TRBJ1-3; v_gene: TRBV6-6; d_gene: TRBD1; abundance: NA; CDR3nt: TGTGCCAGCAGAGGGGGCGGGTACGGAAACACCATATATTTT; CDR3aa: CASRGGGYGNTIYF
j_gene: TRBJ2-2; v_gene: TRBV6-5; d_gene: TRBD1; abundance: NA; CDR3nt: TGTGCCAGCAGGACAGGGGGTGACACCGGGGAGCTGTTTTTT; CDR3aa: CASRTGGDTGELFF
j_gene: TRBJ1-4; v_gene: TRBV15; d_gene: TRBD1; abundance: NA; CDR3nt: TGTGCCACCAGCTCTCGGACAGGGGATTGGGAAAAACTGTTTTTT; CDR3aa: CATSSRTGDWEKLFF
j_gene: TRBJ1-5; v_gene: TRBV19; d_gene: TRBD1; abundance: NA; CDR3nt: TGTGCCAGTAGTATAGGGACAGGGAAGCGTAGCAATCAGCCCCAGCATTTT; CDR3aa: CASSIGTGKRSNQPQHF
j_gene: TRBJ1-4; v_gene: TRBV6-5; d_gene: TRBD1; abundance: once; CDR3nt: TGTGCCAGCAGAGACACAGGGGGTACTAATGAAAAACTGTTTTTT; CDR3aa: CASRDTGGTNEKLFF
j_gene: TRBJ1-4; v_gene: TRBV18; d_gene: NA; abundance: few; CDR3nt: TGTGCCAGCTCGCCTCAGGCTACTAATGAAAAACTGTTTTTT; CDR3aa: CASSPQATNEKLFF
j_gene: TRBJ1-1; v_gene: TRBV6-4; d_gene: TRBD1; abundance: NA; CDR3nt: TGTGCCAGCAGAGGACAGGGATCAGCGAACACTGAAGCTTTCTTT; CDR3aa: CASRGQGSANTEAFF
j_gene: TRBJ2-3; v_gene: TRBV25-1; d_gene: TRBD1; abundance: NA; CDR3nt: TGTGCCAGCAGTAAAATTGGACAGGGGCGCACCACAGATACGCAGTATTTT; CDR3aa: CASSKIGQGRTTDTQYF
j_gene: TRBJ1-4; v_gene: TRBV30; d_gene: TRBD1; abundance: NA; CDR3nt: TGTGCCTGGAGTATCGGACAGGGTATTGAAAAACTGTTTTTT; CDR3aa: CAWSIGQGIEKLFF
j_gene: TRBJ2-7; v_gene: TRBV28; d_gene: NA; abundance: NA; CDR3nt: TGTGCCAGCAACACAGGCCTGGGGGAGCAGTACTTC; CDR3aa: CASNTGLGEQYF
j_gene: TRBJ2-7; v_gene: TRBV9; d_gene: NA; abundance: few; CDR3nt: TGTGCCAGCAGCGTAGCGGGGATTACCTACGAGCAGTACTTC; CDR3aa: CASSVAGITYEQYF
j_gene: TRBJ2-7; v_gene: TRBV20-1; d_gene: TRBD2; abundance: NA; CDR3nt: TGCAGTGTTAGTACCCCCGGGGGGTCTTCCTACGAGCAGTACTTC; CDR3aa: CSVSTPGGSSYEQYF
j_gene: TRBJ2-5; v_gene: TRBV7-2; d_gene: NA; abundance: NA; CDR3nt: TGTGCCAGCAGCAAACTTCAAGAGACCCAGTACTTC; CDR3aa: CASSKLQETQYF
j_gene: TRBJ2-5; v_gene: TRBV12-3/TRBV12-4; d_gene: NA; abundance: NA; CDR3nt: TGTGCCAGCAAAAAGACAGTCCAAGAGACCCAGTACTTC; CDR3aa: CASKKTVQETQYF
j_gene: TRBJ1-1; v_gene: TRBV7-2; d_gene: NA; abundance: NA; CDR3nt: TGTGCCAGCAGCTTACCCACGAAGGCCGGGACTGAAGCTTTCTTT; CDR3aa: CASSLPTKAGTEAFF
j_gene: TRBJ1-2; v_gene: TRBV3-1/TRBV3-2; d_gene: NA; abundance: NA; CDR3nt: TGTGCCAGCAGCCAAGCAGGGGTAAATGGCTACACCTTC; CDR3aa: CASSQAGVNGYTF
j_gene: TRBJ1-3; v_gene: TRBV4-3; d_gene: NA; abundance: NA; CDR3nt: TGCGCCAGCAGCCAAGACAGGGCCTCTGGAAACACCATATATTTT; CDR3aa: CASSQDRASGNTIYF
j_gene: TRBJ2-2; v_gene: TRBV27; d_gene: NA; abundance: NA; CDR3nt: TGTGCCAGCAGGAAAGGGTTGGGAGCGAACACCGGGGAGCTGTTTTTT; CDR3aa: CASRKGLGANTGELFF
j_gene: TRBJ2-4; v_gene: TRBV7-2; d_gene: TRBD1; abundance: NA; CDR3nt: TGTGCCAGCAGCCAGGGACAGTGGTCGGACATTCAGTACTTC; CDR3aa: CASSQGQWSDIQYF